These T cell receptor beta chains were read from a single sample in a study of blood T cell repertoires in COVID-19. Data came from immunoSEQ multiplex PCR; TCRdb stores just in-frame clones and leaves some out. The sample consists of roughly 92,000 clones, 90% of them appearing once. Sequencing was carried out using peripheral blood. Source of these receptors: a man aged 45 to 65 with acute or convalescent COVID-19. CDR3s include the opening cysteine and the closing phenylalanine or tryptophan. The D gene is left open where the match is weak. Size values are once, few and many counts, or a class for expanded clones, and some rows have none.

v_gene: TRBV13; abundance: NA; j_gene: TRBJ2-6; d_gene: NA; CDR3aa: CASSGEGTAPWRGSGANVLTF; CDR3nt: TGTGCCAGCAGCGGAGAGGGAACGGCGCCTTGGCGGGGTTCTGGGGCCAACGTCCTGACTTTC
v_gene: TRBV30; abundance: NA; j_gene: TRBJ1-6; d_gene: NA; CDR3aa: CAWSVSGDSPLHF; CDR3nt: TGTGCCTGGAGTGTAAGCGGGGATTCACCCCTCCACTTT
v_gene: TRBV7-9; abundance: NA; j_gene: TRBJ1-4; d_gene: NA; CDR3aa: CASSFGGSEKLFF; CDR3nt: TGTGCCAGCAGCTTCGGGGGGAGCGAAAAACTGTTTTTT
v_gene: TRBV6-5; abundance: NA; j_gene: TRBJ2-5; d_gene: NA; CDR3aa: CASGGFSETQYF; CDR3nt: TGTGCCAGCGGAGGGTTTTCAGAGACCCAGTACTTC
v_gene: TRBV18; abundance: NA; j_gene: TRBJ1-2; d_gene: TRBD1; CDR3aa: CASSPGDRGRGYTF; CDR3nt: TGTGCCAGCTCACCAGGGGACAGGGGCCGTGGCTACACCTTC
v_gene: TRBV29-1; abundance: NA; j_gene: TRBJ1-2; d_gene: NA; CDR3aa: CSVDAGLNYGYTF; CDR3nt: TGCAGCGTTGATGCGGGACTCAACTATGGCTACACCTTC
v_gene: TRBV4-1; abundance: NA; j_gene: TRBJ1-6; d_gene: NA; CDR3aa: CASSQARSAGPYSPLHF; CDR3nt: TGCGCCAGCAGCCAAGCCCGATCGGCAGGCCCGTATTCACCCCTCCACTTT
v_gene: TRBV30; abundance: NA; j_gene: TRBJ1-4; d_gene: TRBD1; CDR3aa: CAWGSGTDNEKLFF; CDR3nt: TGTGCCTGGGGGTCCGGGACAGATAATGAAAAACTGTTTTTT
v_gene: TRBV7-8; abundance: NA; j_gene: TRBJ2-7; d_gene: NA; CDR3aa: CASSLDGTSYEQYF; CDR3nt: TGTGCCAGCAGCTTAGATGGGACTTCCTACGAGCAGTACTTC
v_gene: TRBV3-1/TRBV3-2; abundance: once; j_gene: TRBJ2-1; d_gene: NA; CDR3aa: CASSQRAYNEQFF; CDR3nt: TGTGCCAGCAGCCAAAGAGCCTACAATGAGCAGTTCTTC
v_gene: TRBV19; abundance: NA; j_gene: TRBJ1-2; d_gene: NA; CDR3aa: CASSIPRYGYTF; CDR3nt: TGTGCCAGTAGTATCCCCAGATATGGCTACACCTTC
v_gene: TRBV19; abundance: NA; j_gene: TRBJ1-3; d_gene: NA; CDR3aa: CASGAERVSYSGNTIYF; CDR3nt: TGTGCCAGTGGTGCGGAGAGAGTCTCCTACTCTGGAAACACCATATATTTT
v_gene: TRBV24-1; abundance: NA; j_gene: TRBJ2-1; d_gene: NA; CDR3aa: CATLENNEQFF; CDR3nt: TGTGCTACCCTAGAGAACAATGAGCAGTTCTTC